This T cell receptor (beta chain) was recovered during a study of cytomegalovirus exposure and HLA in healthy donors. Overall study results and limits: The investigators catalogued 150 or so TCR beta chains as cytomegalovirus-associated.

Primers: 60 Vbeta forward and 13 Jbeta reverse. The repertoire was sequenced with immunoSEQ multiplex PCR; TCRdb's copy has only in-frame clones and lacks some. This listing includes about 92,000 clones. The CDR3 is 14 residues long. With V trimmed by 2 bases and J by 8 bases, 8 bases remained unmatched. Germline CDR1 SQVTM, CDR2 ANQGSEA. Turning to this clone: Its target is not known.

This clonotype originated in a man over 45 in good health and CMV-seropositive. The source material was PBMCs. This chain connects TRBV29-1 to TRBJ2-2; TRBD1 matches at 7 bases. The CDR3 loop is CSVEIWQGVGELFF. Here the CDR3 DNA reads TGCAGCGTTGAAATCTGGCAGGGGGTGGGGGAGCTGTTTTTT.